The 12 T cell receptor beta chains reported below all come from one sample, sequenced in a study of molecular identifiers for immune sequencing clone quantification. MiXCR, run by TCRdb on the PCR reads, gives a single entry per CDR3 protein. The sample lists tens of thousands of distinct CDR3 sequences, under 20% seen once, with approximately 1.5% in the top ten. Sample: naive CD8+ T cells from blood, with Jurkat cell RNA spiked in. The subset denotes: FACS-sorted CD8+CD4-CCR7+CD45RA+ naive T cells. The receptors derive from a human donor in good health. Some libraries in this study had Jurkat cell RNA spiked in.

This clonotype was observed a handful of times. The chain uses TRBV11-2 and TRBJ1-1; TRBD1 is a possible D gene (5 bases). V was cut by 3 bases and J by 4 bases, with 15 bases left in between. The CDR3 length is 15 residues. Germline CDR1 and CDR2: SGHAT and FQNNGV. The CDR3 loop is CASSFFPGPGTEAFF. CDR3 bases: TGTGCCAGCAGCTTCTTCCCGGGGCCGGGCACTGAAGCTTTCTTT.

Remarks on this clonotype: This may come from a read error, since a much larger clone is one base off. This chain connects TRBV4-3 to TRBJ2-1; TRBD2 is a possible D gene (6 bases). The CDR3 spans 18 residues. From germline, CDR1 is LGHNA and CDR2 YSLEER. The CDR3 DNA is TGCGCCAGCGGCCATCTGGGGCGGGGACCCGAGTCCCTCAATGAGCAGTTCTTC. This gives the protein CASGHLGRGPESLNEQFF.

This clonotype was recorded many times. The chain joins TRBV7-9 to TRBJ2-7; D call uncertain. V was trimmed by 5 bases and J by 2 bases, leaving 10 bases between them. The CDR3 runs to 13 residues. Germline V gene data show CDR1 as SEHNR and CDR2 as FQNEAQ (reference sequence). CDR3 coding DNA: TGTGCCAGCAGCCCCAGCGAGACCTACGAGCAGTACTTC. This encodes CASSPSETYEQYF. The full variable domain, rest sourced from reference TRBV7-9 and TRBJ2-7, is DTGVSQNPRHKITKRGQNVTFRCDPISEHNRLYWYRQTLGQGPEFLTYFQNEAQLEKSRLLSDRFSAERPKGSFSTLEIQRTEQGDSAMYLCASSPSETYEQYFGPGTRLTVT.

As regards this clonotype: A much larger clone differs by one base, so this may be a read error. The V and J genes are TRBV27 and TRBJ1-3, with D possibly being TRBD1 (6 bases). The germline V gene has CDR1 MNHEY and CDR2 SMNVEV (reference sequence). V shed 2 bases and J shed 8 bases, with 13 bases lying between them. This CDR3 is built from 14 residues. The CDR3 protein is CASSLIGGSDTIYF. CDR3 DNA sequence: TGTGCCAGCAGTTTAATAGGGGGGTCGGACACCATATATTTT.

This clonotype showed up many times. This chain connects TRBV5-4 to TRBJ2-3; the D is unclear. With 1 base removed from V and 2 bases from J, the gap between germline ends came to 5 bases. Germline CDR1 reads SGHNT; CDR2 reads YYREEE (reference sequence). There are 13 residues in the CDR3. The CDR3 is CASSLPDTDTQYF. CDR3 bases: TGTGCCAGCAGCTTGCCAGACACAGATACGCAGTATTTT. The full variable domain, completed using reference TRBV5-4 and TRBJ2-3, is ETGVTQSPTHLIKTRGQQVTLRCSSQSGHNTVSWYQQALGQGPQFIFQYYREEENGRGNFPPRFSGLQFPNYSSELNVNALELDDSALYLCASSLPDTDTQYFGPGTRLTVL.

This clonotype was counted ten times or more. The rearrangement joins TRBV29-1 to TRBJ1-1, with D unclear. Germline CDR1 SQVTM, CDR2 ANQGSEA. The germline V and J ends were trimmed by 6 bases and 8 bases, with 16 bases remaining between them. This CDR3 comprises 12 residues. The CDR3 nucleotides read TGCAGCGTGACATTCTTCGGTCCCGAAGCTTTCTTT. Translation gives CSVTFFGPEAFF.

This clonotype has at least ten counts. DNA of the CDR3: TGTGCCAGTAGTCCATATACAGGGTTCGGGGAGCTGTTTTTT. Translated: CASSPYTGFGELFF. V usage is TRBV19 and J usage is TRBJ2-2, with D possibly being TRBD1 (6 bases). This CDR3 is built from 14 residues. Germline V lookup: CDR1 LNHDA, CDR2 SQIVND (reference sequence). V was clipped by 5 bases and J by 7 bases, with 14 bases between them.

A note on this clonotype: A single base separates this from a much larger clone, so it may be a read error. This chain uses TRBV6-5 with TRBJ1-1; unclear D gene. The germline CDR1 and CDR2 sequences are MNHEY and SVGAGI. This CDR3 region has 14 residues. This CDR3 is CASNTRSKNTEASF. In nucleotides, the CDR3 is TGTGCCAGCAATACCAGGAGCAAGAACACTGAAGCTTCCTTT.

As regards this clonotype: This may arise from a read error, as a much more abundant clone is one base away. The rearrangement links TRBV28 to TRBJ2-5; maybe TRBD1 (6 bases). The length of the CDR3 is 15 residues. CDR1 and CDR2 from the germline V gene are MDHEN and SYDVKM. V was cut by 5 bases and J by 4 bases, with 17 bases left in between. The CDR3 sequence is CASSVGQGSRETQYF. CDR3 coding DNA: TGTGCCAGCAGTGTGGGGCAGGGGTCGAGAGAGACCCAGTACTTC.

This clonotype was observed at least ten times. Written as DNA, the CDR3 is TGTGCCAGCAGCTGGACAGCTAATTCACCCCTCCACTTT. Amino acids: CASSWTANSPLHF. The V call is TRBV11-3, the J call TRBJ1-6, with D perhaps matching TRBD1 (6 bases). CDR1 is SGHNT, CDR2 YENEEA, per germline. Trimming cost V 4 bases and J 6 bases, with 7 bases left between them. The CDR3 extends over 13 amino acids.

In its sample, this clonotype was seen many times. The V gene is TRBV10-3, the J gene TRBJ2-7; D is uncertain. CDR1 ENHRY and CDR2 SYGVKD come from the germline V gene. V gave up 8 bases and J gave up 3 bases, with 14 bases separating them. CDR3 size: 13 residues. The CDR3 region is CAIARTIFYEQYF. For the CDR3, the DNA is TGTGCCATCGCCCGCACAATCTTCTACGAGCAGTACTTC.

Concerning this clonotype itself: This may be a read error, as it is one base from a much larger clone. The CDR3 sequence: CASSGKGSPYATNERLFF. Written as DNA, the CDR3 is TGTGCCAGCAGCGGTAAAGGCAGCCCTTATGCAACTAATGAAAGACTGTTTTTT. The chain employs TRBV9 and TRBJ1-4; D call uncertain. The CDR3 has 18 residues. From germline, CDR1 is SGDLS and CDR2 YYNGEE. Full variable domain (rest looked up from reference TRBV9 and TRBJ1-4): DSGVTQTPKHLITATGQRVTLRCSPRSGDLSVYWYQQSLDQGLQFLIQYYNGEERAKGNILERFSAQQFPDLHSELNLSSLELGDSALYFCASSGKGSPYATNERLFFGSGTQLSVL.